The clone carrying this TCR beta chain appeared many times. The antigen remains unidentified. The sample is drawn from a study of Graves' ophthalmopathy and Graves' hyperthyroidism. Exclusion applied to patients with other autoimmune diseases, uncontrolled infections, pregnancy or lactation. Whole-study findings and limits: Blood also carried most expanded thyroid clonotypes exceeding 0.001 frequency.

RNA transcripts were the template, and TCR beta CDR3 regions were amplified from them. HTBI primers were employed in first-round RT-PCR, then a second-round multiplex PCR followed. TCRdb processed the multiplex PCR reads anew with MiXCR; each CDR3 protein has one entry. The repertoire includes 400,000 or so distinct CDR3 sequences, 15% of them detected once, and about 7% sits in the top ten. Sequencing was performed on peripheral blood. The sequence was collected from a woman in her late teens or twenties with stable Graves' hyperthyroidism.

The CDR3 coding sequence is TGCAGTGCTCGAACTCCCGGGACAGGGAAAGAGACCCAGTACTTC. Amino acid sequence: CSARTPGTGKETQYF. The chain carries TRBV20-1 and TRBJ2-5; the match to TRBD1 covers 9 bases. Losses at the gene ends were 5 bases for V and 3 bases for J; bases not matched to a gene: 10. From germline, CDR1 is DFQATT and CDR2 SNEGSKA (reference sequence). The CDR3 is 15 amino acids.